Below, 31 T cell receptor beta chains from the same sample are listed, as sequenced in a study of vaccination effects on CD4 cells after COVID-19. Before any sequencing was done, the ViraFEST assay used viral peptide pools to expand antigen-specific CD4+ T cells. After more than 9 days in culture, the CD4+ T cells were isolated. Previously uninfected by SARS-CoV-2, the vaccine recipients also showed negative nucleocapsid antibodies. These TCRs' antigens remain unknown. Profiling relied on immunoSEQ multiplex PCR, and the TCRdb table lists in-frame clones only, not all of them. The table includes 25,000 or so clones, around two thirds detected once. Here the sequenced sample was CD4+ T cells from PBMCs cultured with HCoV-OC43 spike peptides, taken before COVID-19 vaccination. Subset here: HCoV-OC43 spike overlapping peptide pool stimulation. The origin of the receptors is a human donor who received a COVID-19 vaccine.

The gene calls are TRBV6-5 and TRBJ1-6, with D possibly being TRBD1 (5 bases). This CDR3 region has 13 residues. V gave up 6 bases and J gave up 10 bases, with 13 bases separating them. The germline CDR1 and CDR2 sequences are MNHEY and SVGAGI. CDR3 DNA sequence: TGTGCCAGCAGAGCCACAGGCGTGTCACCCCTCCACTTT. The encoded protein is CASRATGVSPLHF.

The chain recombines TRBV19 with TRBJ1-1; D is unclear. The CDR3 is 15 amino acids. Germline-derived CDR1 and CDR2 are LNHDA and SQIVND (reference sequence). Trimming stripped 6 bases from V and 4 bases from J, with 18 bases between. The chain's CDR3 is CASSRRRRSLTEAFF. CDR3 DNA sequence: TGTGCCAGTAGCCGAAGGAGACGGAGTCTCACTGAAGCTTTCTTT.

The J gene is TRBJ2-7, the V gene TRBV6-5, with D possibly TRBD2 on 6 matching bases. This CDR3 is built from 15 residues. Germline V gives CDR1 MNHEY, CDR2 SVGAGI. V was clipped by 7 bases and J by 3 bases, with 19 bases between them. The CDR3 nucleotides are TGTGCCAGCACCCTCGACACTAGCCGGGGCTACGAGCAGTACTTC. Translation gives CASTLDTSRGYEQYF.

The rearrangement links TRBV5-1 to TRBJ2-6, with 8 bases that match TRBD2. The germline CDR1 and CDR2 sequences are SGHRS and YFSETQ. V gave up 1 base and J gave up 0 bases; unmatched junction bases: 6. The CDR3 runs to 18 residues. The CDR3 is CASSLSGGANSGANVLTF. CDR3 in DNA: TGCGCCAGCAGCTTGTCGGGGGGGGCCAACTCTGGGGCCAACGTCCTGACTTTC.

The chain recombines TRBV2 with TRBJ1-2, with unresolved D. Germline V CDR1 and CDR2: SNHLY, FYNNEI. CDR3 size: 12 residues. V was clipped by 2 bases and J by 7 bases, with 8 bases between them. The CDR3 is CASSEWGRGYTF. The DNA for the CDR3 is TGTGCCAGCAGTGAATGGGGTCGTGGCTACACCTTC.

This sequence joins TRBV5-1 and TRBJ2-7; D might be TRBD1 or TRBD2, each matching 5 bases. Germline-derived CDR1 and CDR2 are SGHRS and YFSETQ. This CDR3 region has 17 residues. The V and J ends lost 4 bases and 2 bases respectively, with 22 bases between them. The chain's CDR3 is CASSVDPGPNSPYEQYF. The CDR3 bases are TGCGCCAGCAGCGTTGACCCGGGGCCCAACTCGCCCTACGAGCAGTACTTC.

This chain uses TRBV7-9 with TRBJ2-5; D gene ambiguous. Germline V CDR1 and CDR2: SEHNR, FQNEAQ (reference sequence). Trimming took off 5 bases at V and 0 bases at J, with 4 bases between the two ends. CDR3 length equals 12 residues. The CDR3 loop reads CASSADQETQYF. The CDR3 nucleotides are TGTGCCAGCAGCGCCGACCAAGAGACCCAGTACTTC. Looking up the rest from reference TRBV7-9 and TRBJ2-5 gives the full variable domain: DTGVSQNPRHKITKRGQNVTFRCDPISEHNRLYWYRQTLGQGPEFLTYFQNEAQLEKSRLLSDRFSAERPKGSFSTLEIQRTEQGDSAMYLCASSADQETQYFGPGTRLLVL.

This clone was recorded only once. The J gene is TRBJ1-1, the V gene TRBV6-5; D might be TRBD1 (6 bases). The CDR3 runs to 14 residues. CDR1 MNHEY and CDR2 SVGAGI come from the germline V gene. Trimming shortened V by 7 bases and J by 1 base, and 13 bases separated the two germline ends. CDR3 DNA: TGTGCCAGCAAAGGACAGAGCAAGAACACTGAAGCTTTCTTT. Protein product: CASKGQSKNTEAFF.

This rearrangement joins TRBV10-1 to TRBJ2-7, with 8 bases aligning to TRBD1. Germline CDR1 reads WNHNN; CDR2 reads SYGVQD (reference sequence). CDR3 length: 14 amino acids. J lost 1 base, V lost 6 bases, and 5 bases had no gene match. Here the CDR3 DNA reads TGCGCCAGCAGCGCAGGGGACAGGTCCTACGAGCAGTACTTC. Its protein product is CASSAGDRSYEQYF.

The chain is built from TRBV11-2 and TRBJ2-3; TRBD2 matches at 9 bases. The V gene end was trimmed by 3 bases and the J gene end by 2 bases; junction bases not matched to a gene: 6. This CDR3 comprises 16 residues. Germline-derived CDR1 and CDR2 are SGHAT and FQNNGV. In DNA, the CDR3 is TGTGCCAGCAGCTTCCTAGCGGGAACGCACACAGATACGCAGTATTTT. Its protein is CASSFLAGTHTDTQYF.

In DNA form, the CDR3 reads TGTGCCATCAGGAATGAGCCGGGACTAGCATATGAGCAGTTCTTC. This sequence encodes CAIRNEPGLAYEQFF. The chain combines TRBV10-3 with TRBJ2-1, with 9 bases matching TRBD2. The CDR3 totals 15 residues. Trimming at V came to 6 bases and at J to 8 bases, leaving 11 bases not matched to a gene. Germline V gives CDR1 ENHRY, CDR2 SYGVKD.

The J gene is TRBJ2-2, the V gene TRBV6-4, with 7 bases aligning to TRBD2. The CDR3 is 14 amino acids. Germline V lookup: CDR1 MRHNA, CDR2 SNTAGT. Trimming removed 3 bases from V and 5 bases from J; junction bases left unmatched: 3. The CDR3, as DNA: TGTGCCAGCAGTGAAGGAGCGGGGACCGGGGAGCTGTTTTTT. Translated, it gives CASSEGAGTGELFF.

This clone came up once. The J gene is TRBJ2-7, the V gene TRBV5-1; 9 bases are shared with TRBD2. Germline CDR1 and CDR2: SGHRS and YFSETQ. The CDR3 consists of 15 residues. The V gene end was trimmed by 0 bases and the J gene end by 2 bases; junction bases not matched to a gene: 3. For the CDR3, the DNA is TGCGCCAGCAGCTTGGGTGGGACTAGCCCCTACGAGCAGTACTTC. Translation gives CASSLGGTSPYEQYF.

This clone was observed a single time. Other DNA sequences in the same sample also yield this CDR3. The rearrangement links TRBV7-9 to TRBJ1-5; 7 bases line up with TRBD1. CDR1 is SEHNR and CDR2 is FQNEAQ in the germline V gene (reference sequence). This CDR3 is 14 amino acids long. V lost 1 base to trimming and J lost 7 bases; unmatched junction nucleotides: 4. In DNA, the CDR3 is TGTGCCAGCAGCTTAGGACAGGGAGGGCAGCCCCAGCATTTT. Residues: CASSLGQGGQPQHF.

The rearrangement links TRBV5-5 to TRBJ1-3; no reliable D call. V was cut by 2 bases and J by 1 base, with 7 bases left in between. The germline V gene has CDR1 SGHKS and CDR2 YYEKEE (reference sequence). CDR3 length equals 14 residues. The CDR3 DNA sequence: TGTGCCAGCAGCTTAGGTGGATCTGGAAACACCATATATTTT. Translation gives CASSLGGSGNTIYF. Full variable domain (outside the CDR3, taken from reference TRBV5-5 and TRBJ1-3): DAGVTQSPTHLIKTRGQQVTLRCSPISGHKSVSWYQQVLGQGPQFIFQYYEKEERGRGNFPDRFSARQFPNYSSELNVNALLLGDSALYLCASSLGGSGNTIYFGEGSWLTVV.

This clone was counted a few times. The CDR3 DNA is TGTGCCAGCAGCTTAGAAAGGTTGAGGAGGGGGCGAGAAGGCTACACCTTC. Protein sequence: CASSLERLRRGREGYTF. V usage is TRBV11-2 and J usage is TRBJ1-2, with 7 bases aligning to TRBD1. The CDR3 is made up of 17 amino acids. Germline V gene sequence: CDR1 SGHAT, CDR2 FQNNGV. The V gene end was trimmed by 0 bases and the J gene end by 8 bases; junction bases not matched to a gene: 15.

The J gene is TRBJ1-6, the V gene TRBV10-3; no definite D call. V dropped 5 bases and J dropped 9 bases, with 14 bases sitting between them. Germline-derived CDR1 and CDR2 are ENHRY and SYGVKD. This CDR3 comprises 14 residues. CDR3: CAISKEKDASPLHF. The DNA of the CDR3 is TGTGCCATCAGTAAAGAGAAGGACGCTTCACCCCTCCACTTT.

V usage is TRBV7-9 and J usage is TRBJ1-1, with 8 positions matching TRBD1. Looked up from germline, CDR1 is SEHNR and CDR2 is FQNEAQ (reference sequence). V dropped 4 bases and J dropped 8; count of bases not matched to a gene: 3. The CDR3 sequence is 12 residues long. CDR3 bases: TGTGCCAGCAGCTCCGGACAGGGCGAAGCTTTCTTT. Amino acid sequence: CASSSGQGEAFF.

The chain recombines TRBV29-1 with TRBJ1-1; D not resolved. The germline V and J ends were trimmed by 3 bases and 1 base, with 9 bases remaining between them. Germline CDR1 SQVTM, CDR2 ANQGSEA. The length of the CDR3 is 13 residues. CDR3 nucleotides: TGCAGCGTTGAGGTGGGCAGGAACACTGAAGCTTTCTTT. Its translation: CSVEVGRNTEAFF.

This rearrangement joins TRBV5-6 to TRBJ1-2, with 7 nucleotides matching TRBD1. Germline-derived CDR1 and CDR2 are SGHDT and YYEEEE. The CDR3 spans 16 residues. J was trimmed by 7 bases and V by 4 bases; bases with no gene match: 16. CDR3 protein: CASSPGRGTALVGYTF. CDR3 sequence (DNA): TGTGCCAGCAGCCCCGGACGAGGGACAGCCTTGGTTGGCTACACCTTC.

This clone showed up just once. The chain employs TRBV6-5 and TRBJ1-1; 7 positions match TRBD1. The length of the CDR3 is 15 residues. The V gene's germline CDR1 is MNHEY and CDR2 SVGAGI. After removal of 5 bases from V and 0 bases from J, the junction contained 6 bases not matched to a gene. The CDR3 protein is CASSILQGLNTEAFF. The CDR3 DNA is TGTGCCAGCAGTATCCTACAGGGGCTGAACACTGAAGCTTTCTTT.

J is TRBJ1-1 and V is TRBV7-9, with 11 bases lining up with TRBD1. The CDR3 runs 16 residues. V dropped 5 bases and J dropped 5; count of bases not matched to a gene: 10. Germline values: CDR1 SEHNR, CDR2 FQNEAQ (reference sequence). This chain's CDR3 is CASSPWTGGRQTEAFF. The DNA for the CDR3 is TGTGCCAGCAGCCCATGGACAGGGGGCCGTCAGACTGAAGCTTTCTTT. Complete variable domain (other parts from reference TRBV7-9 and TRBJ1-1): DTGVSQNPRHKITKRGQNVTFRCDPISEHNRLYWYRQTLGQGPEFLTYFQNEAQLEKSRLLSDRFSAERPKGSFSTLEIQRTEQGDSAMYLCASSPWTGGRQTEAFFGQGTRLTVV.

This clone was seen just once. The chain uses TRBV5-1 and TRBJ1-6; TRBD1 aligns across 7 bases. V trimming: 4 bases; J trimming: 6 bases; junction bases outside the gene matches: 4. Germline V CDR1 and CDR2: SGHRS, YFSETQ. This CDR3 is 14 amino acids long. CDR3 loop: CASSEGQRNSPLHF. The CDR3 region has the DNA TGCGCCAGCAGCGAGGGACAGCGTAATTCACCCCTCCACTTT.

This chain links TRBV2 with TRBJ1-2; D not certain. With 8 bases removed from V and 4 bases from J, the gap between germline ends came to 14 bases. Germline CDR1 is SNHLY and CDR2 is FYNNEI. This CDR3 region has 13 residues. The CDR3 DNA sequence: TGTGCCAGCCACCTGGACCGGGGCTATGGCTACACCTTC. Translation: CASHLDRGYGYTF.

The chain has TRBV27 and TRBJ2-3, with D uncertain. V was pared by 5 bases and J by 2 bases, with 14 bases between. From germline, CDR1 is MNHEY and CDR2 SMNVEV (reference sequence). This CDR3 has 15 amino acids. This chain's CDR3 is CASSPYLGNTDTQYF. Written as DNA, the CDR3 is TGTGCCAGCAGTCCGTACCTAGGGAACACAGATACGCAGTATTTT.

This clone appeared a single time. The J gene is TRBJ2-4, the V gene TRBV29-1; 10 bases map to TRBD1. The V gene end was trimmed by 5 bases and the J gene end by 7 bases; junction bases not matched to a gene: 11. The CDR3 consists of 15 residues. The V gene's germline CDR1 is SQVTM and CDR2 ANQGSEA. The CDR3 here is CSVLSTGGFGNIQYF. CDR3 DNA sequence: TGCAGCGTTCTTTCGACAGGGGGCTTTGGGAACATTCAGTACTTC. Full variable domain (rest looked up from reference TRBV29-1 and TRBJ2-4): SAVISQKPSRDICQRGTSLTIQCQVDSQVTMMFWYRQQPGQSLTLIATANQGSEATYESGFVIDKFPISRPNLTFSTLTVSNMSPEDSSIYLCSVLSTGGFGNIQYFGAGTRLSVL.

This chain joins TRBV9 and TRBJ1-2; 8 bases agree with TRBD1. This CDR3 region has 13 residues. Germline CDR1 and CDR2: SGDLS and YYNGEE. J lost 4 bases, V lost 2 bases, and 1 base had no gene match. This chain's CDR3 is CASSVGQGYGYTF. In DNA form, the CDR3 reads TGTGCCAGCAGCGTCGGACAGGGCTATGGCTACACCTTC.

V usage is TRBV5-4 and J usage is TRBJ2-2; TRBD2 matches 13 bases. Germline CDR1 SGHNT, CDR2 YYREEE (reference sequence). With V trimmed by 1 base and J by 6 bases, 3 bases remained unmatched. This CDR3 is built from 16 residues. The CDR3 DNA reads TGTGCCAGCAGCTTGACTACTAGCGGGGGGGCCGGGGAGCTGTTTTTT. Protein sequence: CASSLTTSGGAGELFF.

The rearrangement uses TRBV21-1 and TRBJ2-3; the tabulated D call, TRBD1, remains unverified against the DNA. TRBV21-1 is given as a pseudogene. CDR3 length: 15 residues. CDR3 sequence (DNA): TGTGCCAGCAGCAATAGGGGCCGGGGCACAGATACGCAGTATTTT. Amino acids: CASSNRGRGTDTQYF.

The chain joins TRBV6-5 to TRBJ2-7; D could derive from TRBD1 or TRBD2 (5 bases each). The CDR3 is made up of 14 amino acids. V was clipped by 6 bases and J by 5 bases, with 17 bases between them. Germline V gene data show CDR1 as MNHEY and CDR2 as SVGAGI. The CDR3 region has the DNA TGTGCCAGCAGCGAGAGGATCGGGGCCAACGAGCAGTACTTC. This gives the protein CASSERIGANEQYF.

The rearrangement links TRBV29-1 to TRBJ2-1, with 7 bases aligning to TRBD2. The CDR3 has 14 residues. From germline, CDR1 is SQVTM and CDR2 ANQGSEA. V lost 5 bases and J lost 0; bases outside the gene matches: 4. The DNA of the CDR3 is TGCAGCGTTAGTGGGACTATCTCCTACAATGAGCAGTTCTTC. Its translation: CSVSGTISYNEQFF.